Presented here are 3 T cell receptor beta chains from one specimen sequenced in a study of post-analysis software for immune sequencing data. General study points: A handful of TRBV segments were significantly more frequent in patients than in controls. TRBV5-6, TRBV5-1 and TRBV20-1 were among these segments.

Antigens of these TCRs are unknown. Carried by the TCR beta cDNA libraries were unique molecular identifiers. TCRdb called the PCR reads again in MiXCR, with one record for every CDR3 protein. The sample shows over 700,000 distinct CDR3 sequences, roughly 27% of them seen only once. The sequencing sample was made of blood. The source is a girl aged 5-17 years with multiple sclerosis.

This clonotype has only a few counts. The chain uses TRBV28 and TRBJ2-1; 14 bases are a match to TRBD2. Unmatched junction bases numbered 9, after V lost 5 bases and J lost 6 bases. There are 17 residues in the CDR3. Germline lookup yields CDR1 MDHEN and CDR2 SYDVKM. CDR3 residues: CASSKTSGRAKINEQFF. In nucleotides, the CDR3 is TGTGCCAGCAGTAAGACTAGCGGGAGGGCCAAGATCAATGAGCAGTTCTTC.

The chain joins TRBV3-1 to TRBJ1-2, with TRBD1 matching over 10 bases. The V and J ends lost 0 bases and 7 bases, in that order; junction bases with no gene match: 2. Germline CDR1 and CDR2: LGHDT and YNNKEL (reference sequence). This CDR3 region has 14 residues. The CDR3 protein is CASSQEDRGTGYTF. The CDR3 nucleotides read TGTGCCAGCAGCCAAGAGGACAGGGGGACTGGCTACACCTTC.

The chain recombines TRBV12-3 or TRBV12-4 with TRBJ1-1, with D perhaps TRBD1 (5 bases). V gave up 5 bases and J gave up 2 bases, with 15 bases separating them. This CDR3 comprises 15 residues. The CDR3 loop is CASSRGGPTNTEAFF. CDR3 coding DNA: TGTGCCAGCAGTCGGGGGGGACCCACCAACACTGAAGCTTTCTTT.